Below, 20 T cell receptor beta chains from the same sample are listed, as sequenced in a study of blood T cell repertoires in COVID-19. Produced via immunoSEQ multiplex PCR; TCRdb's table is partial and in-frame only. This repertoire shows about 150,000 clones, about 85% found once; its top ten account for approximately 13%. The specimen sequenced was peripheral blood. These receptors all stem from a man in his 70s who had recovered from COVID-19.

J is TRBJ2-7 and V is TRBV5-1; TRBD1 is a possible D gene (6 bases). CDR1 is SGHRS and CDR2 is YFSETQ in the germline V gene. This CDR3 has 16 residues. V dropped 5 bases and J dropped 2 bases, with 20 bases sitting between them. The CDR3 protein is CASRARTQGSPYEQYF. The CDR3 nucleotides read TGCGCCAGCAGGGCGAGGACGCAGGGGAGCCCCTACGAGCAGTACTTC.

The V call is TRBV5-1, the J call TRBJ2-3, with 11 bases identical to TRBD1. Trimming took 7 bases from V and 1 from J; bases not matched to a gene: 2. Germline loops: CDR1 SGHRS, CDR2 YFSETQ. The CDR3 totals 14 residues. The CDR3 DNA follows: TGCGCCAGCGGACAGGGGGCTGGCACAGATACGCAGTATTTT. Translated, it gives CASGQGAGTDTQYF.

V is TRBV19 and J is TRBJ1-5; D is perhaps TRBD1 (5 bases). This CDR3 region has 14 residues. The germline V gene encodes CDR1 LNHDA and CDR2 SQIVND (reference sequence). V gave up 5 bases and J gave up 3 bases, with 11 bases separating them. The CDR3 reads CASSRRQHNQPQHF. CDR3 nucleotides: TGTGCCAGTAGTCGGAGACAGCACAATCAGCCCCAGCATTTT.

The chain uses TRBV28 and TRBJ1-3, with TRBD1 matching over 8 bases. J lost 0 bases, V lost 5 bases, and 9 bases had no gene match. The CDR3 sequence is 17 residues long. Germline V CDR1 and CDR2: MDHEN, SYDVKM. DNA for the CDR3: TGTGCCAGCAGTCGGACTCGACAGGGGCCCTCTGGAAACACCATATATTTT. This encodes CASSRTRQGPSGNTIYF. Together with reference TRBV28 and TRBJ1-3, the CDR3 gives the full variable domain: DVKVTQSSRYLVKRTGEKVFLECVQDMDHENMFWYRQDPGLGLRLIYFSYDVKMKEKGDIPEGYSVSREKKERFSLILESASTNQTSMYLCASSRTRQGPSGNTIYFGEGSWLTVV.

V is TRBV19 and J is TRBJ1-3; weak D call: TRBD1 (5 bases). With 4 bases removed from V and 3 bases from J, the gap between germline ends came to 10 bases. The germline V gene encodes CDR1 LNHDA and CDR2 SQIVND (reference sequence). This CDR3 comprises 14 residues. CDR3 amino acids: CASSNLQGGNTIYF. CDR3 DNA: TGTGCCAGTAGTAATCTCCAGGGTGGAAACACCATATATTTT.

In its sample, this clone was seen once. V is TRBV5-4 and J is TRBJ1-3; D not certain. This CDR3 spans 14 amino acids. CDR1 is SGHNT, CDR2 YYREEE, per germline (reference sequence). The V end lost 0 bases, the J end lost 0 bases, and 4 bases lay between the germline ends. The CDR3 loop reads CASSLASSGNTIYF. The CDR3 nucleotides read TGTGCCAGCAGCTTGGCCAGCTCTGGAAACACCATATATTTT.

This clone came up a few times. The CDR3 DNA follows: TGCGCCAGCAGCAAGCCCCGGGAAACCTACGAGCAGTACTTC. Translated, it gives CASSKPRETYEQYF. The chain recombines TRBV5-1 with TRBJ2-7; TRBD2 is a possible D gene (5 bases). The CDR3 totals 14 residues. Germline loops: CDR1 SGHRS, CDR2 YFSETQ. V was shortened by 4 bases and J by 2 bases, with 13 bases between the two germline ends.

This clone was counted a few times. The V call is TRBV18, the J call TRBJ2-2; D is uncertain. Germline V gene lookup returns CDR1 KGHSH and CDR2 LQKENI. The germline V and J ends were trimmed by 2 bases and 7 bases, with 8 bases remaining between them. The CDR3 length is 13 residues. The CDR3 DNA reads TGTGCCAGCTCACCAGGGCCACACGGGGAGCTGTTTTTT. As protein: CASSPGPHGELFF.

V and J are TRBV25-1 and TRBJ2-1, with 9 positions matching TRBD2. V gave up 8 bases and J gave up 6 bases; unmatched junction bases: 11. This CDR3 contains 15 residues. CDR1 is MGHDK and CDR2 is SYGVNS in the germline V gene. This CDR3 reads CASSWREGLINEQFF. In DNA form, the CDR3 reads TGTGCCAGCTCTTGGCGGGAGGGCCTTATCAATGAGCAGTTCTTC.

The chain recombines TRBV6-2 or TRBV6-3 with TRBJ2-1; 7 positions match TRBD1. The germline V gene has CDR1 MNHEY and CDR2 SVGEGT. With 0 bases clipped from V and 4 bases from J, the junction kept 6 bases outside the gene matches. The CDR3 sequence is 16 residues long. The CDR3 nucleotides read TGTGCCAGCAGTTACTCGAGGGGGCGTCTTTACAATGAGCAGTTCTTC. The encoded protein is CASSYSRGRLYNEQFF.

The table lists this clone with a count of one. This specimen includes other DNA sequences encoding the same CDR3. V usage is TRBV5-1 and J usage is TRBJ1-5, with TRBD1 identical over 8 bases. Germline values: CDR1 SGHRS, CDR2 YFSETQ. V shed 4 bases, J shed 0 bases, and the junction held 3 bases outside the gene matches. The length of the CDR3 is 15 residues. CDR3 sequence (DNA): TGCGCCAGCAGCCCAGGACAGGGTAGCAATCAGCCCCAGCATTTT. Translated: CASSPGQGSNQPQHF.

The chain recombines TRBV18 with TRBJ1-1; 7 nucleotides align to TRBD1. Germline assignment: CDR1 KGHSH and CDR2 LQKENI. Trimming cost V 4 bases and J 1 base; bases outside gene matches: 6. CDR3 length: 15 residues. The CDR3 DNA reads TGTGCCAGCTCACAGAACAGGGGTACGAACACTGAAGCTTTCTTT. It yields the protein CASSQNRGTNTEAFF.

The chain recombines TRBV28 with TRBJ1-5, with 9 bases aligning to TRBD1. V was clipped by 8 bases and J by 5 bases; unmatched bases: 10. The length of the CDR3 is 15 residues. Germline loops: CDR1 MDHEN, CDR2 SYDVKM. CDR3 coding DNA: TGTGCCAGCGCCTCTCCTACAGGGGGCGATCAGCCCCAGCATTTT. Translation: CASASPTGGDQPQHF.

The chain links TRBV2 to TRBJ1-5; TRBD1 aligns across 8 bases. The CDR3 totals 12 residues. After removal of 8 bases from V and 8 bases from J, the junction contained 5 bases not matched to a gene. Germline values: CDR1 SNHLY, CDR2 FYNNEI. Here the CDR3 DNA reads TGTGCCAGCGGGGACAGGCTAAAGCCCCAGCATTTT. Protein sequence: CASGDRLKPQHF.

CDR3 DNA sequence: TGCAGCGTTGCTACTAGCGGGAGATCGACAGATACGCAGTATTTT. Its translation is CSVATSGRSTDTQYF. The chain employs TRBV29-1 and TRBJ2-3; 11 bases are shared with TRBD2. CDR1 is SQVTM, CDR2 ANQGSEA, per germline. This CDR3 has 15 residues. Trimming removed 4 bases from V and 3 bases from J; junction bases left unmatched: 6.

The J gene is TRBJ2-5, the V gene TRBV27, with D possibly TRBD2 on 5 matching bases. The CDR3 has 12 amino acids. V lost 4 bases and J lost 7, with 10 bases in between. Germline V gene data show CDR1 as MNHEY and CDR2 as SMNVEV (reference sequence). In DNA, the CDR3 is TGTGCCAGCAGTTCCTTACGGGGGACCCAGTACTTC. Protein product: CASSSLRGTQYF.

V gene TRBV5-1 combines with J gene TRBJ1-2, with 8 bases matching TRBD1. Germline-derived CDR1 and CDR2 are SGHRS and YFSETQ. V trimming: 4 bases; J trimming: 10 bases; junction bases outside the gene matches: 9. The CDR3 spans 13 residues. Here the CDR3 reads CASSLRDRQVYTF. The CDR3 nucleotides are TGCGCCAGCAGCCTCCGGGACAGGCAGGTCTACACCTTC.

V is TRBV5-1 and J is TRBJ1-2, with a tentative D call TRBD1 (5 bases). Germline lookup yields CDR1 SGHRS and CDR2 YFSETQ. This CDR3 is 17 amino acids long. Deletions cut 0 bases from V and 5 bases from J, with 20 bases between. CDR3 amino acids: CASSLESSGDARYGYTF. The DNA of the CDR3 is TGCGCCAGCAGCTTGGAGTCGTCGGGGGACGCTAGGTATGGCTACACCTTC.

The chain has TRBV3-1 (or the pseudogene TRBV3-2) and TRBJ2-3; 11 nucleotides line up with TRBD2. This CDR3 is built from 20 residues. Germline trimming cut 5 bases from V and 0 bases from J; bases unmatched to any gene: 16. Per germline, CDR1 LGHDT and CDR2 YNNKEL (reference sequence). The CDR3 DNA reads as TGTGCCAGCAGCTTTAAGGTCCCGGGACTAGCGGCAACTAGCACAGATACGCAGTATTTT. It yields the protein CASSFKVPGLAATSTDTQYF.

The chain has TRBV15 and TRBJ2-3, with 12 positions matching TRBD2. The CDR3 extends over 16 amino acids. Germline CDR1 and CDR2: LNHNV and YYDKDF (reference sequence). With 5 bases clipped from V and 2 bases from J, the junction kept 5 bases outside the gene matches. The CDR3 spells CATSGGLAGSTDTQYF. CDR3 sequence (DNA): TGTGCCACCAGCGGAGGACTAGCGGGGTCCACAGATACGCAGTATTTT.